A single sample is the source of the 22 T cell receptor beta chains below, sequenced in a study of long-term antiretroviral therapy in people with HIV. An immunoSEQ assay, version v3.0, was performed at survey level. Libraries were prepared by immunoSEQ multiplex PCR; TCRdb keeps only in-frame clonotypes and omits some of them. The table includes about 21,000 clones, 79% detected once. The sequencing used unsorted PBMCs, collected 4.1 years after starting antiretroviral therapy. The source of these receptors is a woman aged 40 to 55 with HIV.

The chain couples TRBV27 to TRBJ2-7, with TRBD1 matching over 9 bases. The CDR3 runs to 15 residues. V gave up 5 bases and J gave up 7 bases; unmatched junction bases: 12. Looked up from germline, CDR1 is MNHEY and CDR2 is SMNVEV (reference sequence). The CDR3 here is CASSTPGQGLGEQYF. Written as DNA, the CDR3 is TGTGCCAGCAGTACCCCGGGACAGGGTTTAGGGGAGCAGTACTTC.

The V gene is TRBV7-9, the J gene TRBJ1-6; D is unclear. Trimming shortened V by 3 bases and J by 0 bases, and 3 bases separated the two germline ends. The CDR3 is 14 amino acids. Germline V CDR1 and CDR2: SEHNR, FQNEAQ (reference sequence). CDR3 in DNA: TGTGCCAGCAGCTTGGACTCCTATAATTCACCCCTCCACTTT. It translates to CASSLDSYNSPLHF.

Only one count was recorded for this clone. The chain links TRBV20-1 to TRBJ2-7; D gene unclear. Trimming removed 3 bases at V and 4 bases at J, with 7 bases between. Germline V lookup: CDR1 DFQATT, CDR2 SNEGSKA (reference sequence). The CDR3 is made up of 11 amino acids. The DNA for the CDR3 is TGCAGTGCTAGGTTGGCGTACGAGCAGTACTTC. Its translation is CSARLAYEQYF.

There are a few counts of this clone. The chain is built from TRBV15 and TRBJ1-5; no firm D call. Germline V gene sequence: CDR1 LNHNV, CDR2 YYDKDF (reference sequence). Trimming took 4 bases from V and 3 from J, leaving 10 bases between them. The CDR3 runs to 14 residues. The CDR3 loop reads CATSTGLYNQPQHF. The CDR3 DNA is TGTGCCACCAGCACCGGCCTATACAATCAGCCCCAGCATTTT.

The chain employs TRBV2 and TRBJ1-1; D may be TRBD1 (5 bases). Looked up from germline, CDR1 is SNHLY and CDR2 is FYNNEI. V lost 3 bases to trimming and J lost 5 bases, with 10 bases between them. The CDR3 has 13 residues. CDR3 amino acids: CASSENRLTEAFF. The DNA for the CDR3 is TGTGCCAGCAGTGAGAACAGGTTGACTGAAGCTTTCTTT.

The chain has TRBV6-6 and TRBJ2-5; the D gene is possibly TRBD2 (6 bases). The germline V and J ends were trimmed by 6 bases and 3 bases, with 17 bases remaining between them. The CDR3 has 15 residues. Germline V gene lookup returns CDR1 MNHNY and CDR2 SVGAGI (reference sequence). CDR3 nucleotide sequence: TGTGCCAGCAGACCCCTGGGCGGGGCCGAAGAGACCCAGTACTTC. Amino acids: CASRPLGGAEETQYF.

This chain uses TRBV18 with TRBJ2-7, with TRBD1 matching over 7 bases. V gave up 4 bases and J gave up 4 bases; unmatched junction bases: 7. CDR3 size: 14 residues. The germline V gene encodes CDR1 KGHSH and CDR2 LQKENI. The CDR3 here is CASSRPGTDYEQYF. As DNA, the CDR3 is TGTGCCAGCTCACGGCCCGGGACAGATTACGAGCAGTACTTC. The entire variable domain, with the rest obtained from reference TRBV18 and TRBJ2-7, is as follows: NAGVMQNPRHLVRRRGQEARLRCSPMKGHSHVYWYRQLPEEGLKFMVYLQKENIIDESGMPKERFSAEFPKEGPSILRIQQVVRGDSAAYFCASSRPGTDYEQYFGPGTRLTVT.

The chain recombines TRBV11-3 with TRBJ1-1; D call uncertain. This CDR3 contains 14 residues. The V and J ends lost 8 bases and 0 bases respectively, with 13 bases between them. Germline assignment: CDR1 SGHNT and CDR2 YENEEA. CDR3 region: CASELGQMNTEAFF. The DNA of the CDR3 is TGTGCCAGCGAGCTCGGTCAGATGAACACTGAAGCTTTCTTT. Supplemented by reference TRBV11-3 and TRBJ1-1, the full variable domain reads EAGVVQSPRYKIIEKKQPVAFWCNPISGHNTLYWYLQNLGQGPELLIRYENEEAVDDSQLPKDRFSAERLKGVDSTLKIQPAELGDSAVYLCASELGQMNTEAFFGQGTRLTVV.

The genes are TRBV29-1 and TRBJ2-3; possibly TRBD1 or TRBD2 for D (5 bases each). CDR3 length equals 13 residues. CDR1 is SQVTM, CDR2 ANQGSEA, per germline. Trimming cost V 3 bases and J 5 bases, with 12 bases left between them. CDR3 DNA: TGCAGCGTTGAGCAGGGTGGGAGAGATACGCAGTATTTT. Residues: CSVEQGGRDTQYF.

This clone was counted only a few times. V gene TRBV10-1 combines with J gene TRBJ1-3; D is uncertain. Germline V lookup: CDR1 WNHNN, CDR2 SYGVQD (reference sequence). V lost 0 bases, J lost 8 bases, and 8 bases lay in between. The CDR3 is made up of 13 amino acids. CDR3 loop: CASSESFGYTIYF. CDR3 DNA sequence: TGCGCCAGCAGTGAGTCGTTCGGTTACACCATATATTTT.

The sample holds one count of this clone. The chain links TRBV6-1 to TRBJ1-1, with D tentatively TRBD1 (5 bases). The germline gives CDR1 MNHNS, CDR2 SASEGT. With 2 bases removed from V and 3 bases from J, the gap between germline ends came to 10 bases. The CDR3 sequence is 14 residues long. The CDR3 loop reads CASSESGPDTEAFF. CDR3 DNA: TGTGCCAGCAGTGAATCGGGGCCGGACACTGAAGCTTTCTTT.

This clone appeared a few times. The chain carries TRBV6-1 and TRBJ1-3, with a tentative D call TRBD1 (5 bases). Germline CDR1 and CDR2: MNHNS and SASEGT. This CDR3 is built from 16 residues. Trimming removed 0 bases at V and 2 bases at J, with 11 bases between. CDR3 DNA sequence: TGTGCCAGCAGTGAAGCCATGTCAGGGACTGGAAACACCATATATTTT. Translating gives CASSEAMSGTGNTIYF.

This clone came up a few times. This chain joins TRBV10-1 and TRBJ2-7; D unclear. The V end was cut by 0 bases, the J end by 9 bases, with 9 bases between. The CDR3 length is 12 residues. The germline V gene encodes CDR1 WNHNN and CDR2 SYGVQD (reference sequence). The CDR3 nucleotides read TGCGCCAGCAGTGAGTCGTTGGGTGTGCAGTACTTC. This translates into CASSESLGVQYF.

V gene TRBV7-9 combines with J gene TRBJ2-7, with 9 bases identical to TRBD1. This CDR3 is 15 amino acids long. Per germline, CDR1 SEHNR and CDR2 FQNEAQ (reference sequence). The J segment lost 3 bases and the V segment lost 5 bases, leaving 8 bases of the junction unmatched. The CDR3 sequence: CASSQDGTGIYEQYF. The DNA of the CDR3 is TGTGCCAGCAGCCAAGACGGGACAGGGATCTACGAGCAGTACTTC.

This rearrangement joins TRBV6-5 to TRBJ1-6; D not resolved. CDR1 and CDR2 from the germline V gene are MNHEY and SVGAGI. The CDR3 contains 14 residues. Trimming shortened V by 2 bases and J by 7 bases, and 9 bases separated the two germline ends. CDR3 coding DNA: TGTGCCAGCAGTTACAGGGTATGGAATTCACCCCTCCACTTT. It codes for CASSYRVWNSPLHF.

The chain has TRBV7-9 and TRBJ2-5, with 12 bases identical to TRBD2. J lost 1 base, V lost 5 bases, and 8 bases had no gene match. Germline CDR1 and CDR2: SEHNR and FQNEAQ (reference sequence). The length of the CDR3 is 17 residues. The CDR3 DNA sequence: TGTGCCAGCAGCCCTCGGACTAGCGGGGCCCTCCAAGAGACCCAGTACTTC. Its protein is CASSPRTSGALQETQYF.

This clone appeared a single time. The chain joins TRBV14 to TRBJ2-7; 10 bases match TRBD1. CDR3 length equals 15 residues. Germline CDR1 reads SGHDN; CDR2 reads FVKESK. V gave up 3 bases and J gave up 4 bases; unmatched junction bases: 6. CDR3 protein: CASSQRDRGAYEQYF. CDR3 nucleotide sequence: TGTGCCAGCAGCCAGAGGGACAGGGGCGCTTACGAGCAGTACTTC.

In its sample, this clone was seen once. This CDR3 reads CAISGQISGNTIYF. In DNA, the CDR3 is TGTGCCATCAGCGGACAGATCTCTGGAAACACCATATATTTT. V usage is TRBV10-3 and J usage is TRBJ1-3; D perhaps matches TRBD1 (6 bases). The germline V gene encodes CDR1 ENHRY and CDR2 SYGVKD. V dropped 6 bases and J dropped 0 bases, with 9 bases sitting between them. CDR3 size: 14 residues.

CDR3 nucleotides: TGTGCCAGCAGCTTTAGCGGGGGAAAAAACACCGGGGAGCTGTTTTTT. Its protein product is CASSFSGGKNTGELFF. The genes are TRBV11-2 and TRBJ2-2; 9 bases are a match to TRBD2. CDR3 size: 16 residues. Looked up from germline, CDR1 is SGHAT and CDR2 is FQNNGV. Trimming cost V 3 bases and J 2 bases; bases outside gene matches: 4.

This chain's CDR3 is CAISESDRPVFNYGYTF. CDR3 bases: TGTGCCATCAGTGAATCGGACAGGCCCGTCTTCAACTATGGCTACACCTTC. The V and J genes are TRBV10-3 and TRBJ1-2, with 7 bases matching TRBD1. CDR1 is ENHRY, CDR2 SYGVKD, per germline. The CDR3 loop spans 17 amino acids. With V trimmed by 3 bases and J by 2 bases, 12 bases remained unmatched.

This clone was picked up one time. The chain joins TRBV4-3 to TRBJ2-5; 8 bases agree with TRBD1. The ends lost 0 bases at V and 5 bases at J; junction bases unmatched: 14. CDR3 size: 18 residues. From germline, CDR1 is LGHNA and CDR2 YSLEER. CDR3 in amino acids: CASSQESAGGIGYETQYF. DNA of the CDR3: TGCGCCAGCAGCCAAGAATCGGCAGGGGGCATAGGTTATGAGACCCAGTACTTC.

The chain has TRBV30 and TRBJ1-4, with a possible D match to TRBD1 (5 bases). CDR1 is GTSNPN, CDR2 SVGIG, per germline (reference sequence). V dropped 4 bases and J dropped 2 bases, with 11 bases sitting between them. CDR3 size: 14 residues. CDR3 bases: TGTGCCTGGAAAAGGAGGGGCACTAATGAAAAACTGTTTTTT. Its protein product is CAWKRRGTNEKLFF. The complete variable domain, with remaining parts taken from reference TRBV30 and TRBJ1-4, reads SQTIHQWPATLVQPVGSPLSLECTVEGTSNPNLYWYRQAAGRGLQLLFYSVGIGQISSEVPQNLSASRPQDRQFILSSKKLLLSDSGFYLCAWKRRGTNEKLFFGSGTQLSVL.